This TCR beta chain is drawn from a study of blood T cell repertoires in COVID-19. The overall study: The study drew acute and convalescent COVID-19 samples from the United States, Italy and Spain. T cells, B-cell-depleted T cells, or PBMCs provided the cDNA or gDNA that served as material.

As handled by the study authors: Amplification of reference gene primers provided the estimated nucleated cell counts. Only in-frame clones appear in the TCRdb table, and some are missing; sequencing was by immunoSEQ multiplex PCR. D and trimming come from the DNA, and the V and J calls and clone size come from that table. The sample shows about 200,000 clones, around 80% of them seen only once. The CDR3 has 18 amino acids. Trimming at V came to 7 bases and at J to 2 bases, leaving 14 bases not matched to a gene. The germline V gene encodes CDR1 MDHEN and CDR2 SYDVKM. This sequence originates from a woman in her 70s with acute or convalescent COVID-19. Material for sequencing was peripheral blood. This chain links TRBV28 with TRBJ2-7; 13 bases are shared with TRBD2. The CDR3 bases are TGTGCCAGCACCCTTTCTGGACTAGCGGGAGCTGGGCCCTACGAGCAGTACTTC. It specifies CASTLSGLAGAGPYEQYF.